These T cell receptor beta chains were read from a single sample in a study of blood T cell repertoires in COVID-19. The data were produced by immunoSEQ multiplex PCR, yet TCRdb's version contains in-frame clones alone and is incomplete. The profile shows roughly 120,000 clones, 86% of them singletons. The sequenced sample consisted of peripheral blood. Every receptor here comes from a human donor in a cohort sampled during active COVID-19. Both conserved end residues are part of each CDR3. The order of the fields is J gene, D gene, clone size, V gene, CDR3 DNA, CDR3 protein. D genes are given only for firm matches. Clone size is given for some rows only: seen once, a few or many times, or a class if the clone is expanded.

J: TRBJ2-1
D: NA
size: once
V: TRBV18
DNA: TGTGCCAGCTCACTCTCGACCCGAGGGAATGAGCAGTTCTTC
CDR3: CASSLSTRGNEQFF

J: TRBJ2-1
D: TRBD1
size: NA
V: TRBV10-1
DNA: TGCGCCAGCAGTGATCCCGGGACAGGGGAGAGAAATGAGCAGTTCTTC
CDR3: CASSDPGTGERNEQFF

J: TRBJ2-1
D: TRBD2
size: NA
V: TRBV7-9
DNA: TGTGCCAGCAGCGTCACTAGCGGGAGGACCTTTAGCTCCTACAATGAGCAGTTCTTC
CDR3: CASSVTSGRTFSSYNEQFF

J: TRBJ2-1
D: NA
size: NA
V: TRBV12-3/TRBV12-4
DNA: TGTGCCAGCTCCCCCGGCTACAATGAGCAGTTCTTC
CDR3: CASSPGYNEQFF

J: TRBJ2-1
D: NA
size: NA
V: TRBV29-1
DNA: TGCAGCGTTGATAACAGGGTAGGGGAGCAGTTCTTC
CDR3: CSVDNRVGEQFF

J: TRBJ2-1
D: NA
size: NA
V: TRBV7-2
DNA: TGTGCCAGCAGCTTAGGCGCCTCGCTAAACCACAATGAGCAGTTCTTC
CDR3: CASSLGASLNHNEQFF

J: TRBJ1-5
D: TRBD1
size: NA
V: TRBV27
DNA: TGTGCCAGCAGTTCCCTACAGGGGGCCGGAGGTCAGCCCCAGCATTTT
CDR3: CASSSLQGAGGQPQHF

J: TRBJ1-5
D: NA
size: few
V: TRBV7-9
DNA: TGTGCCAGCAGCCCTGGCGACTTACAGCCCCAGCATTTT
CDR3: CASSPGDLQPQHF

J: TRBJ1-1
D: TRBD1
size: NA
V: TRBV3-1/TRBV3-2
DNA: TGTGCCAGCAGCCAGGGTCGACAGGGGACTGAAGCTTTCTTT
CDR3: CASSQGRQGTEAFF

J: TRBJ1-1
D: NA
size: many
V: TRBV3-1/TRBV3-2
DNA: TGTGCCAGCAGCCAACCCGTAGCGGAGGATCCGATGAACACTGAAGCTTTCTTT
CDR3: CASSQPVAEDPMNTEAFF

J: TRBJ2-7
D: TRBD1
size: NA
V: TRBV5-5
DNA: TGTGCCAGCAGCTTGGTTGGGACAGCGTACGAGCAGTACTTC
CDR3: CASSLVGTAYEQYF

J: TRBJ1-1
D: NA
size: NA
V: TRBV19
DNA: TGTGCCAGTAGTATGTTCTCCGGGGTTAACACTGAAGCTTTCTTT
CDR3: CASSMFSGVNTEAFF

J: TRBJ1-2
D: NA
size: NA
V: TRBV28
DNA: TGTGCCAGCAGTTTGGGAGGGGAGGGTGGCTACACCTTC
CDR3: CASSLGGEGGYTF

J: TRBJ1-6
D: NA
size: few
V: TRBV6-5
DNA: TGTGCCAGCTATGGGGGGGGAGGAGGGTCACCCCTCCACTTT
CDR3: CASYGGGGGSPLHF

J: TRBJ2-1
D: TRBD2
size: NA
V: TRBV2
DNA: TGTGCCAGCAGTTCTAGCGGGAGTTTCCGGGTGGATGAGCAGTTCTTC
CDR3: CASSSSGSFRVDEQFF

J: TRBJ2-1
D: NA
size: NA
V: TRBV28
DNA: TGTGCCAGCCCCCCCCAGACTTGTTACAATGAGCAGTTCTTC
CDR3: CASPPQTCYNEQFF

J: TRBJ2-7
D: TRBD1
size: NA
V: TRBV24-1
DNA: TGTGCCACCAGTGATGGAGACAGGGTTTCCTACGAGCAGTACTTC
CDR3: CATSDGDRVSYEQYF

J: TRBJ1-1
D: NA
size: NA
V: TRBV29-1
DNA: TGCAGTGTCGGGACACCTTACACTGAAGCTTTCTTT
CDR3: CSVGTPYTEAFF

J: TRBJ2-7
D: TRBD2
size: NA
V: TRBV28
DNA: TGTGCCAGCAGTTTATCAACTAGCGGGAATCCTCCGTTTTACTTC
CDR3: CASSLSTSGNPPFYF

J: TRBJ1-6
D: NA
size: NA
V: TRBV7-9
DNA: TGTGCCAGCACAGGAGGGATTCCTTCACCCCTCCACTTT
CDR3: CASTGGIPSPLHF

J: TRBJ1-2
D: NA
size: once
V: TRBV18
DNA: TGTGCCAGCTCAGGGGATCGCGGGGGCTACACCTTC
CDR3: CASSGDRGGYTF

J: TRBJ2-7
D: TRBD1
size: NA
V: TRBV9
DNA: TGTGCCAGCAGCCCGGGACAGGTAGACTACGAGCAGTACTTC
CDR3: CASSPGQVDYEQYF

J: TRBJ1-2
D: NA
size: NA
V: TRBV19
DNA: TGTGCCAGTAGTATAGTAGAGGGCTATGGCTACACCTTC
CDR3: CASSIVEGYGYTF

J: TRBJ2-6
D: NA
size: few
V: TRBV19
DNA: TGTGCCAGTCAGACAGGCCTCTCTGGGGCCAACGTCCTGACTTTC
CDR3: CASQTGLSGANVLTF

J: TRBJ2-7
D: TRBD2
size: NA
V: TRBV7-9
DNA: TGTGCCAGCTCCCGGGGGGGCGAGCAGTACTTC
CDR3: CASSRGGEQYF

J: TRBJ2-1
D: TRBD1
size: NA
V: TRBV5-1
DNA: TGCGCCAGCAGCTTGGAGGGACAGGGGGTGTCCAATGAGCAGTTCTTC
CDR3: CASSLEGQGVSNEQFF

J: TRBJ2-7
D: NA
size: few
V: TRBV29-1
DNA: TGCAGCGTTGCCCTAGGCGGTATCTCCTACGAGCAGTACTTC
CDR3: CSVALGGISYEQYF